These T cell receptor beta chains were read from a single sample in a study of T cell changes during pregnancy in multiple sclerosis. Profiling relied on immunoSEQ multiplex PCR, and the TCRdb table lists in-frame clones only, not all of them. This table has some 41,000 clones, 91% appearing once. Source: CD4+ T cells from peripheral blood mononuclear cells, taken in the third trimester of pregnancy. The receptors originated from a female donor in good health, enrolled as a control in a pregnancy study. Both conserved end residues are part of each CDR3. D genes are given only for firm matches. The size of a clone is reported for some rows only, either as once, few or many, or as a class for expanded clones.

length: 16; size: NA; J: TRBJ2-3; V: TRBV4-1; D: NA; DNA: TGCGCCAGCAGCCAAGGCCAATTGGCTAGCGCAGATACGCAGTATTTT; CDR3: CASSQGQLASADTQYF
length: 15; size: NA; J: TRBJ2-1; V: TRBV28; D: TRBD1; DNA: TGTGCCAGCAGAGCGACAGGGGGCAGAGGCAATGAGCAGTTCTTC; CDR3: CASRATGGRGNEQFF
length: 15; size: NA; J: TRBJ1-4; V: TRBV5-1; D: NA; DNA: TGCGCCAGCAGCCCCGGGAGTGCAACTAATGAAAAACTGTTTTTT; CDR3: CASSPGSATNEKLFF
length: 16; size: NA; J: TRBJ2-5; V: TRBV28; D: TRBD2; DNA: TGTGCCAGCAGTATCCCGGGACTAGCGGGATTGGAGACCCAGTACTTC; CDR3: CASSIPGLAGLETQYF
length: 12; size: NA; J: TRBJ1-2; V: TRBV6-5; D: NA; DNA: TGTGCCACTCACAGGACGAACTATGGCTACACCTTC; CDR3: CATHRTNYGYTF
length: 14; size: NA; J: TRBJ2-7; V: TRBV4-3; D: NA; DNA: TGCGCCAGCAGCCGCGAATATACTAGTTCCGAGCAGTACTTC; CDR3: CASSREYTSSEQYF
length: 14; size: NA; J: TRBJ2-1; V: TRBV11-2; D: TRBD2; DNA: TGTGCCAGCAGCTTCTCTAGCGGGGTCAATGAGCAGTTCTTC; CDR3: CASSFSSGVNEQFF
length: 13; size: NA; J: TRBJ2-3; V: TRBV30; D: TRBD2; DNA: TGTGCCTGGAGTGCGGGAGGGTGGGATACGCAGTATTTT; CDR3: CAWSAGGWDTQYF
length: 14; size: NA; J: TRBJ1-1; V: TRBV5-4; D: TRBD1; DNA: TGTGCCAGCAAGTCGGACAGGGCTAACACTGAAGCTTTCTTT; CDR3: CASKSDRANTEAFF
length: 14; size: NA; J: TRBJ1-1; V: TRBV4-2; D: NA; DNA: TGTGCCAGCAGCCTAGGAGGTCTTGGCACTGAAGCTTTCTTT; CDR3: CASSLGGLGTEAFF
length: 16; size: NA; J: TRBJ2-1; V: TRBV7-2; D: TRBD2; DNA: TGTGCCAGCAGCTTAACACTAGCGGGGTCCTACAATGAGCAGTTCTTC; CDR3: CASSLTLAGSYNEQFF
length: 16; size: NA; J: TRBJ2-1; V: TRBV11-3; D: TRBD2; DNA: TGTGCCAGCAGCTTAGACGCGGGACTAGCGGGCAATGAGCAGTTCTTC; CDR3: CASSLDAGLAGNEQFF
length: 24; size: NA; J: TRBJ2-3; V: TRBV21-1; D: NA; DNA: TGTGCCAGCAGCAACAGGGGACAGGGAGTCGACTTGGGGCCTAGCGGGACCCGCACAGATACGCAGTATTTT; CDR3: CASSNRGQGVDLGPSGTRTDTQYF
length: 14; size: NA; J: TRBJ2-3; V: TRBV19; D: TRBD2; DNA: TGTGCCAGTAGTACGGGACTAGCGGGCCTTGGGCAGTATTTT; CDR3: CASSTGLAGLGQYF
length: 15; size: NA; J: TRBJ2-7; V: TRBV9; D: TRBD1; DNA: TGTGCCAGCAGCCCGGGACAGACCTACTACTACGAGCAGTACTTC; CDR3: CASSPGQTYYYEQYF
length: 18; size: once; J: TRBJ2-3; V: TRBV2; D: TRBD2; DNA: TGTGCCAGCAGTGCGACTAGCGGGGGCCCTCATCGCACAGATACGCAGTATTTT; CDR3: CASSATSGGPHRTDTQYF
length: 16; size: NA; J: TRBJ1-4; V: TRBV28; D: NA; DNA: TGTGCCAGCAGGGACGCGGGCGGTTCTAGTGGCGAAAAACTGTTTTTT; CDR3: CASRDAGGSSGEKLFF
length: 16; size: NA; J: TRBJ2-5; V: TRBV7-7; D: TRBD2; DNA: TGTGCTAGCAGCTTAGGCACGGGAGGGCCCCAAGAGACCCAGTACTTC; CDR3: CASSLGTGGPQETQYF
length: 11; size: few; J: TRBJ2-1; V: TRBV20-1; D: TRBD2; DNA: TGCAGTGCTAGAACTAGCGACGAGCAGTTCTTC; CDR3: CSARTSDEQFF
length: 12; size: NA; J: TRBJ2-1; V: TRBV28; D: NA; DNA: TGTGCCAGCAGTTTTCCGGGCAATGAGCAGTTCTTC; CDR3: CASSFPGNEQFF
length: 13; size: NA; J: TRBJ2-7; V: TRBV18; D: TRBD1; DNA: TGTGCCAGCTCACCCGACAGGGACCTGGAGCAGTACTTC; CDR3: CASSPDRDLEQYF
length: 16; size: NA; J: TRBJ2-1; V: TRBV5-5; D: TRBD2; DNA: TGTGCCAGCAGCTTAGGCGGGAGGTCGGGATACAATGAGCAGTTCTTC; CDR3: CASSLGGRSGYNEQFF
length: 15; size: once; J: TRBJ2-1; V: TRBV7-9; D: NA; DNA: TGTGCCAGCAGCTTAGGTACTCACAGGGCCCATGAGCAGTTCTTC; CDR3: CASSLGTHRAHEQFF
length: 14; size: NA; J: TRBJ2-5; V: TRBV10-1; D: NA; DNA: TGCGCCAGCAGTGTTTCAGGAGCCGGAGGGACCCAGTACTTC; CDR3: CASSVSGAGGTQYF
length: 15; size: few; J: TRBJ1-2; V: TRBV6-5; D: TRBD1; DNA: TGTGCCAGCAGCCTGACAGGGCCAACATTCTATGGCTACACCTTC; CDR3: CASSLTGPTFYGYTF
length: 14; size: NA; J: TRBJ2-3; V: TRBV7-2; D: NA; DNA: TGTGCCAGCAGCTTAGGGGGGGTTAGAGATACGCAGTATTTT; CDR3: CASSLGGVRDTQYF
length: 16; size: NA; J: TRBJ1-4; V: TRBV4-1; D: NA; DNA: TGCGCCAGCAGCCAAGGAACAGTTGCAACTAATGAAAAACTGTTTTTT; CDR3: CASSQGTVATNEKLFF
length: 16; size: NA; J: TRBJ2-7; V: TRBV7-7; D: TRBD1; DNA: TGTGCTAGCAGCTTAGGACCCCCGGGACAGGGTTACGAGCAGTACTTC; CDR3: CASSLGPPGQGYEQYF
length: 15; size: NA; J: TRBJ2-5; V: TRBV7-2; D: NA; DNA: TGTGCCAGCAGCCGAGCTGGGGGCCGGGTGGAGACCCAGTACTTC; CDR3: CASSRAGGRVETQYF
length: 15; size: NA; J: TRBJ2-2; V: TRBV5-5; D: NA; DNA: TGTGCCAGCAGCCCCCCGCCTGGCGGGACCGGGGAGCTGTTTTTT; CDR3: CASSPPPGGTGELFF
length: 15; size: once; J: TRBJ1-1; V: TRBV5-4; D: NA; DNA: TGTGCCAGCAGCTTGGTAGGTGGGCTGAACACTGAAGCTTTCTTT; CDR3: CASSLVGGLNTEAFF
length: 14; size: NA; J: TRBJ1-4; V: TRBV5-4; D: NA; DNA: TGTGCCAGCAGCGCCGACAGAGTCAATGAAAAACTGTTTTTT; CDR3: CASSADRVNEKLFF